This T cell receptor beta chain was sequenced in a study of PD-L1 blockade in urothelial cancer. Study in general: In the mid-2010s, patients got going on atezolizumab, taking 1,200 mg intravenously every 3 weeks. Blood samples had a median of roughly 140,000 T cells.

The CDR3 runs 14 residues. The germline V gene has CDR1 SGHRS and CDR2 YFSETQ. Trimming removed 5 bases at V and 2 bases at J, with 13 bases between. Clones were sequenced by immunoSEQ multiplex PCR, and TCRdb holds only the in-frame ones, with some missing. The sample lists tens of thousands of clones, over 75% occurring once. The V and J genes are TRBV5-1 and TRBJ1-1; D is ambiguous. Specimen: PBMCs, collected around atezolizumab (anti-PD-L1) treatment. This clonotype was sampled from a man in his sixties or seventies with urothelial cancer. CDR3 protein: CASSSLPGNTEAFF. CDR3 coding DNA: TGCGCCAGCAGTTCACTTCCAGGTAACACTGAAGCTTTCTTT. Supplemented by reference TRBV5-1 and TRBJ1-1, the full variable domain reads KAGVTQTPRYLIKTRGQQVTLSCSPISGHRSVSWYQQTPGQGLQFLFEYFSETQRNKGNFPGRFSGRQFSNSRSEMNVSTLELGDSALYLCASSSLPGNTEAFFGQGTRLTVV.